The entry below gives a single T cell receptor beta chain sequence along with its context. The antigen it binds to is not known. No qualities accompany the bases; no much larger clone lies one base away. The data stem from a study of blood T cell repertoires in COVID-19 (dated by TCRdb to between 2020 and 2021). Background on the whole study: Collaborator samples came from the United States, Italy and Spain and covered acute and convalescent phases of COVID-19. The prospective study material was composed of cDNA or gDNA derived from T cells, B-cell-depleted T cells, or PBMCs. Deeply sampled blood TCRbeta repertoires from subjects exposed to, actively infected with, or recovered from COVID-19 were included in the dataset. The repertoires were released in a freely available public database meant as a resource for research on the immune response to SARS-CoV-2. Samples were obtained from the ongoing ImmuneRACE study (first 160 participants) and from about 1,300 subjects provided by 6 global collaborators. Sample metadata almost always included a de-identified subject ID, COVID-19 status, age in years and sex. HLA class I and class II types, where available, came from metadata supplied by the sample provider rather than from assay-based typing.

Including the terminal cysteine and phenylalanine, the CDR3 comprises 16 residues. The only DNA kept is the CDR3, 48 bases in frame from the first base. After removal of 4 bases from V and 5 bases from J, the junction retains 7 bases not matched to a gene. In the germline V gene (reference sequence), CDR1 corresponds to GTSNPN and CDR2 to SVGIG. Each collaborating institution followed its own protocols to collect whole blood in K2EDTA tubes. For TCRbeta analysis, collaborators shipped samples in one of three forms: frozen whole blood, isolated PBMCs, or DNA extracted from either of those sample types. The paper as a whole reports these results and caveats: The quantity of clinical and demographic metadata differed by source and by participant and was supplied without curation.

TCRbeta CDR3 regions were amplified from genomic DNA using the immunoSEQ Assay, a bias-controlled multiplex PCR. Under the source paper's analysis protocol: The number of nucleated cells in each sample was estimated by amplification of reference gene primers within the assay. To quantify the absolute abundance of each unique TCRbeta CDR3 rearrangement, sequence reads were collapsed and filtered. For each sample, productive Simpson clonality was calculated by taking the square root of Simpson's diversity index across productive rearrangements. TCRdb took this table from immuneACCESS and kept in-frame rearrangements with V and J called. Such tables lack part of the clones; where checked against another copy, unresolved V genes explain under half of the gap, and the rest is unexplained. V, J and clone size derive from that table, while D and trimming were established from the DNA sequence. Counted in this sample were around 180,000 clones; around 67% of them appeared once. The ten largest make up around 3% of the sample.

The rearrangement joined TRBV30 to TRBJ2-3; the central 15 bases match TRBD2. The source is a woman older than 75 with acute or convalescent COVID-19. The sequenced material came from peripheral blood. The nucleotides are TGTGCCTGGACCCCGGGACTAGCGGGAGGAGGAGATACGCAGTATTTT. This gives the protein CAWTPGLAGGGDTQYF.